The 29 T cell receptor beta chains below come from one sample, sequenced in a study of blood T cell repertoires in COVID-19. Here immunoSEQ multiplex PCR was the method, and the copy in TCRdb shows in-frame clones only, minus some. Here the sample spans hundreds of thousands of clones, roughly 86% being singletons. The sequenced material came from PBMCs or T cells enriched from blood (not recorded which). These TCRs come from a man aged 40-55 years in a cohort exposed to, infected with or recovered from COVID-19 (not recorded which).

The rearrangement links TRBV28 to TRBJ2-7; 13 positions agree with TRBD2. Germline values: CDR1 MDHEN, CDR2 SYDVKM. This CDR3 has 15 amino acids. The junction had 7 bases not matched to a gene; V was cut back by 6 bases and J by 5 bases. The CDR3 coding sequence is TGTGCCAGCAGCCAAGGACTAGCGGGAGCAAACGAGCAGTACTTC. Translating it yields CASSQGLAGANEQYF.

The rearrangement joins TRBV19 to TRBJ2-2, with 8 bases identical to TRBD1. This CDR3 has 16 amino acids. CDR1 and CDR2 (germline): LNHDA, SQIVND (reference sequence). V was clipped by 5 bases and J by 7 bases; unmatched bases: 12. This chain's CDR3 is CASSSQTGDYFGELFF. The CDR3 region has the DNA TGTGCCAGTAGTTCGCAGACAGGGGATTATTTCGGGGAGCTGTTTTTT. The variable domain in full, with the rest retrieved from reference TRBV19 and TRBJ2-2, is DGGITQSPKYLFRKEGQNVTLSCEQNLNHDAMYWYRQDPGQGLRLIYYSQIVNDFQKGDIAEGYSVSREKKESFPLTVTSAQKNPTAFYLCASSSQTGDYFGELFFGEGSRLTVL.

The chain employs TRBV2 and TRBJ2-5; 10 bases line up with TRBD1. CDR1 is SNHLY, CDR2 FYNNEI, per germline. This CDR3 contains 14 residues. The J segment lost 5 bases and the V segment lost 5 bases, leaving 5 bases of the junction unmatched. CDR3 residues: CASSRQGARETQYF. CDR3 DNA: TGTGCCAGCAGTCGACAGGGGGCGCGGGAGACCCAGTACTTC.

The chain has TRBV30 and TRBJ1-2, with TRBD1 identical over 8 bases. Germline CDR1 reads GTSNPN; CDR2 reads SVGIG (reference sequence). This CDR3 contains 13 residues. With 2 bases clipped from V and 4 bases from J, the junction kept 3 bases outside the gene matches. The CDR3 nucleotides read TGTGCCTGGAGTCTGGACAGGGCCTATGGCTACACCTTC. Residues: CAWSLDRAYGYTF.

The chain employs TRBV7-9 and TRBJ1-4; 7 bases map to TRBD1. This CDR3 has 15 amino acids. Germline CDR1 is SEHNR and CDR2 is FQNEAQ (reference sequence). The V segment lost 5 bases and the J segment 2 bases; nucleotides outside the gene matches: 5. The DNA for the CDR3 is TGTGCCAGCAGCCCGAGACAGGGCACTAATGAAAAACTGTTTTTT. This codes for CASSPRQGTNEKLFF.

The genes are TRBV7-9 and TRBJ1-3; 7 bases are shared with TRBD1. After removal of 5 bases from V and 4 bases from J, the junction contained 5 bases not matched to a gene. Per the germline V gene, CDR1 is SEHNR and CDR2 is FQNEAQ (reference sequence). The CDR3 sequence is 14 residues long. This CDR3 is CASSLTTGGNTIYF. In nucleotides, the CDR3 is TGTGCCAGCAGCCTCACGACAGGGGGAAACACCATATATTTT.

The V and J genes are TRBV6-1 and TRBJ2-3, with 15 bases matching TRBD2. Germline CDR1 and CDR2: MNHNS and SASEGT. V shed 4 bases, J shed 0 bases, and the junction held 5 bases outside the gene matches. The CDR3 has 18 amino acids. The CDR3 loop reads CASSGGLAGGPSTDTQYF. DNA for the CDR3: TGTGCCAGCAGTGGAGGACTAGCGGGAGGGCCCAGCACAGATACGCAGTATTTT.

This rearrangement joins TRBV5-1 to TRBJ2-5, with 7 bases identical to TRBD2. The CDR3 has 15 residues. Trimming took 0 bases from V and 1 from J; bases not matched to a gene: 3. Germline V gene data show CDR1 as SGHRS and CDR2 as YFSETQ. CDR3 in amino acids: CASSLALAVQETQYF. The CDR3 bases are TGCGCCAGCAGCTTGGCCCTAGCGGTCCAAGAGACCCAGTACTTC.

This clone was counted once. The chain uses TRBV28 and TRBJ1-6; no definite D call. This CDR3 has 13 amino acids. CDR1 MDHEN and CDR2 SYDVKM come from the germline V gene. The germline V and J ends were trimmed by 6 bases and 10 bases, with 13 bases remaining between them. This CDR3 is CASSLPGNSPLHF. DNA for the CDR3: TGTGCCAGCAGCCTACCCGGGAACTCACCCCTCCACTTT.

This clone was observed a single time. The chain is built from TRBV30 and TRBJ2-2; D possibly corresponds to TRBD1 (5 bases). From germline, CDR1 is GTSNPN and CDR2 SVGIG (reference sequence). V was pared by 2 bases and J by 6 bases, with 16 bases between. CDR3 length: 15 residues. For the CDR3, the DNA is TGTGCCTGGAGTCAGGGCAGTTTGACCGCCGGGGAGCTGTTTTTT. Translated, it gives CAWSQGSLTAGELFF.

The chain joins TRBV30 to TRBJ1-1; 7 bases are shared with TRBD1. The CDR3 runs to 13 residues. CDR1 GTSNPN and CDR2 SVGIG come from the germline V gene (reference sequence). Trimming took 0 bases from V and 11 from J; bases not matched to a gene: 9. The CDR3 sequence is CAWSVREGASAFF. The CDR3 DNA is TGTGCCTGGAGTGTACGAGAGGGGGCATCGGCTTTCTTT.

This clone showed up just a few times. V and J are TRBV11-2 and TRBJ1-6, with D hard to call. V was shortened by 2 bases and J by 7 bases, with 12 bases between the two germline ends. The CDR3 has 15 residues. CDR1 SGHAT and CDR2 FQNNGV come from the germline V gene. The chain's CDR3 is CASSLNPGLNSPLHF. In DNA form, the CDR3 reads TGTGCCAGCAGCTTAAATCCAGGTCTAAATTCACCCCTCCACTTT.

About this clone itself: Within the sample, other DNA sequences also encode this same CDR3. The gene calls are TRBV15 and TRBJ2-7; TRBD2 matches 9 bases. Trimming took 0 bases from V and 3 from J; bases not matched to a gene: 3. The CDR3 loop spans 15 amino acids. Germline CDR1 LNHNV, CDR2 YYDKDF (reference sequence). As DNA, the CDR3 is TGTGCCACCAGCAGAGACCGAGCGGGAGGCTACGAGCAGTACTTC. It translates to CATSRDRAGGYEQYF. The complete variable domain, with remaining parts taken from reference TRBV15 and TRBJ2-7, reads DAMVIQNPRYQVTQFGKPVTLSCSQTLNHNVMYWYQQKSSQAPKLLFHYYDKDFNNEADTPDNFQSRRPNTSFCFLDIRSPGLGDTAMYLCATSRDRAGGYEQYFGPGTRLTVT.

The rearrangement joins TRBV5-5 to TRBJ1-5, with 8 bases lining up with TRBD1. The junction had 10 bases not matched to a gene; V was cut back by 4 bases and J by 7 bases. CDR3 size: 15 residues. Germline V lookup: CDR1 SGHKS, CDR2 YYEKEE (reference sequence). The CDR3 nucleotides read TGTGCCAGCAGCCTCACAGGGGGTCCAGAACAGCCCCAGCATTTT. Translated, it gives CASSLTGGPEQPQHF.

The genes are TRBV19 and TRBJ1-3, with 7 bases fitting TRBD1. Unmatched junction bases numbered 5, after V lost 7 bases and J lost 2 bases. This CDR3 is built from 14 residues. Germline CDR1 reads LNHDA; CDR2 reads SQIVND (reference sequence). CDR3 in amino acids: CASTRGSAGNTIYF. As DNA, the CDR3 is TGTGCCAGTACCAGGGGGTCCGCTGGAAACACCATATATTTT.

Here the CDR3 reads CASSSNVGEQYF. The DNA for the CDR3 is TGCGCCAGCAGCTCAAACGTCGGCGAGCAGTACTTC. This chain connects TRBV5-1 to TRBJ2-7; D not resolved. The V end lost 3 bases, the J end lost 6 bases, and 10 bases lay between the germline ends. Per the germline V gene, CDR1 is SGHRS and CDR2 is YFSETQ. The CDR3 consists of 12 residues.

V usage is TRBV9 and J usage is TRBJ2-4, with TRBD2 matching over 12 bases. The CDR3 has 16 amino acids. The junction had 6 bases not matched to a gene; V was cut back by 0 bases and J by 8 bases. From germline, CDR1 is SGDLS and CDR2 YYNGEE. In nucleotides, the CDR3 is TGTGCCAGCAGCGTAGATCCTAGCGGGAGGGGGGACATTCAGTACTTC. As protein: CASSVDPSGRGDIQYF.

The gene calls are TRBV28 and TRBJ2-7, with D possibly matching TRBD2 (7 bases). V was clipped by 2 bases and J by 0 bases, with 14 bases between them. In germline, CDR1 is MDHEN, CDR2 SYDVKM. The CDR3 sequence is 16 residues long. CDR3: CASSLGGGGISYEQYF. The CDR3 bases are TGTGCCAGCAGTTTAGGAGGGGGAGGGATCTCCTACGAGCAGTACTTC.

This rearrangement joins TRBV11-2 to TRBJ1-1; D ambiguous. V lost 1 base and J 3 bases, leaving 15 bases between the germline ends. CDR3 size: 16 residues. Germline-derived CDR1 and CDR2 are SGHAT and FQNNGV. CDR3 bases: TGTGCCAGCAGCTTAGGTTTCCCGGGAGGAGACACTGAAGCTTTCTTT. Its translation: CASSLGFPGGDTEAFF.

The V gene is TRBV19, the J gene TRBJ2-3; no reliable D call. The CDR3 has 15 residues. V was clipped by 2 bases and J by 0 bases, with 9 bases between them. In germline, CDR1 is LNHDA, CDR2 SQIVND (reference sequence). The CDR3 DNA follows: TGTGCCAGTAGTATATTCTTCGGGAGCACAGATACGCAGTATTTT. As protein: CASSIFFGSTDTQYF.

This chain links TRBV10-1 with TRBJ2-2, with 7 bases matching TRBD1. The CDR3 is 16 amino acids. Germline CDR1 reads WNHNN; CDR2 reads SYGVQD (reference sequence). V lost 4 bases to trimming and J lost 0 bases; unmatched junction nucleotides: 5. The CDR3 sequence is CASSGRQGANTGELFF. CDR3 in DNA: TGCGCCAGCAGTGGGAGACAGGGAGCGAACACCGGGGAGCTGTTTTTT.

The chain has TRBV25-1 and TRBJ2-2; 7 positions agree with TRBD2. The CDR3 has 15 residues. Losses at the gene ends were 6 bases for V and 4 bases for J; bases not matched to a gene: 8. In germline, CDR1 is MGHDK, CDR2 SYGVNS. CDR3 sequence: CASRDGRESTGELFF. CDR3 nucleotides: TGTGCCAGCAGGGACGGGCGGGAGAGCACCGGGGAGCTGTTTTTT.

This chain joins TRBV4-1 and TRBJ1-6; 10 bases map to TRBD1. This CDR3 contains 17 residues. Germline values: CDR1 MGHRA, CDR2 YSYEKL. The ends lost 3 bases at V and 7 bases at J; junction bases unmatched: 9. The CDR3 nucleotides are TGCGCCAGCAGCCACCCCTTCGGACAGGGGGAAAATTCACCCCTCCACTTT. It encodes CASSHPFGQGENSPLHF.

V and J are TRBV3-1 (or the pseudogene TRBV3-2) and TRBJ2-3; possibly TRBD2 for D (6 bases). The ends were cut back, 1 base at V and 2 bases at J, with 13 bases in the middle. The CDR3 length is 16 residues. CDR1 and CDR2 from the germline V gene are LGHDT and YNNKEL (reference sequence). CDR3: CASSQGVAVITDTQYF. The DNA for the CDR3 is TGTGCCAGCAGCCAAGGGGTAGCGGTAATCACAGATACGCAGTATTTT.

The chain couples TRBV6-2 or TRBV6-3 to TRBJ2-2; TRBD2 might be the D (5 bases). There are 14 residues in the CDR3. Germline CDR1 MNHEY, CDR2 SVGEGT. V was trimmed by 2 bases and J by 3 bases, leaving 7 bases between them. Written as DNA, the CDR3 is TGTGCCAGCAGTTACGGACTCCACACCGGGGAGCTGTTTTTT. Translating gives CASSYGLHTGELFF.

V usage is TRBV11-2 and J usage is TRBJ1-1; D is uncertain. The CDR3 has 13 residues. The V gene's germline CDR1 is SGHAT and CDR2 FQNNGV. V was shortened by 2 bases and J by 6 bases, with 10 bases between the two germline ends. The CDR3, as DNA: TGTGCCAGCAGCTTACCTACCCATGCTGAAGCTTTCTTT. It is translated as CASSLPTHAEAFF.

This chain joins TRBV28 and TRBJ2-2; TRBD2 is a possible D gene (5 bases). The CDR3 is made up of 15 amino acids. The V gene's germline CDR1 is MDHEN and CDR2 SYDVKM. Trimming removed 4 bases from V and 3 bases from J, with 12 bases in between. CDR3 nucleotides: TGTGCCAGCAGTTCATCGGGATCTTACACCGGGGAGCTGTTTTTT. Translated, it gives CASSSSGSYTGELFF.

This clone was recorded only once. V usage is TRBV28 and J usage is TRBJ2-1, with TRBD1 matching 10 bases. CDR1 and CDR2 (germline): MDHEN, SYDVKM. The trim removed 5 bases at V and 2 bases at J, leaving 15 bases unmatched. CDR3 length: 19 amino acids. The CDR3 is CASSARQGARNDPYNEQFF. The CDR3 DNA reads TGTGCCAGCAGTGCTCGACAGGGGGCGCGGAACGACCCCTACAATGAGCAGTTCTTC. Full variable domain (missing parts from reference TRBV28 and TRBJ2-1): DVKVTQSSRYLVKRTGEKVFLECVQDMDHENMFWYRQDPGLGLRLIYFSYDVKMKEKGDIPEGYSVSREKKERFSLILESASTNQTSMYLCASSARQGARNDPYNEQFFGPGTRLTVL.

The V gene is TRBV6-5, the J gene TRBJ1-3, with 7 bases that match TRBD1. The CDR3 is 13 residues long. With 6 bases clipped from V and 8 bases from J, the junction kept 7 bases outside the gene matches. The germline V gene has CDR1 MNHEY and CDR2 SVGAGI. CDR3 nucleotides: TGTGCCAGCAGGAGACAGGGTGCGGACACCATATATTTT. This sequence encodes CASRRQGADTIYF.